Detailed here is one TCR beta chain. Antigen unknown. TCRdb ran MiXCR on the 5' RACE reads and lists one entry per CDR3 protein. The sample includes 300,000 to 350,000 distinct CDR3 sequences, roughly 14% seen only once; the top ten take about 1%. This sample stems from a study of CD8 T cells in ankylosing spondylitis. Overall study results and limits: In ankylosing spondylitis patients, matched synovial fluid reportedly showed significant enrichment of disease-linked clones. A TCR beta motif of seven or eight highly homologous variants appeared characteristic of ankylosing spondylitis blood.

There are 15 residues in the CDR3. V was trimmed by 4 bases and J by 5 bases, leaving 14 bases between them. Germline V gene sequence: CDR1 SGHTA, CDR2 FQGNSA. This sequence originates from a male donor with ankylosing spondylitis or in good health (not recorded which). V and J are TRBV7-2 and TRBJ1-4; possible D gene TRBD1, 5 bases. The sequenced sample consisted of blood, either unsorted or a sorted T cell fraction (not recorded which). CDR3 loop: CASSSTGGYNEKLFF. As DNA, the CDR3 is TGTGCCAGCAGCTCCACTGGGGGGTACAATGAAAAACTGTTTTTT.